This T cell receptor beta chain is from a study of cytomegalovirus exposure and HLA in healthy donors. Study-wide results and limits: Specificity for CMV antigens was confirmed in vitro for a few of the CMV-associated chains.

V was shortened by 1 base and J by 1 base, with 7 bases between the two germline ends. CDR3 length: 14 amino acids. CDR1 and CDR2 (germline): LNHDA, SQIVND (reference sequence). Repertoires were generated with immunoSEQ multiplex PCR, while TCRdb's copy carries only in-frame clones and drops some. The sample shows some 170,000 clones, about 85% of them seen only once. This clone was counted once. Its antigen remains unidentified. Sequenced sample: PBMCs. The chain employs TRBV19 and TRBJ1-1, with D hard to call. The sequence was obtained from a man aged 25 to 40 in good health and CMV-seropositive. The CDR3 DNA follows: TGTGCCAGTAGTATAGGCGAGGGGAACACTGAAGCTTTCTTT. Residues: CASSIGEGNTEAFF.